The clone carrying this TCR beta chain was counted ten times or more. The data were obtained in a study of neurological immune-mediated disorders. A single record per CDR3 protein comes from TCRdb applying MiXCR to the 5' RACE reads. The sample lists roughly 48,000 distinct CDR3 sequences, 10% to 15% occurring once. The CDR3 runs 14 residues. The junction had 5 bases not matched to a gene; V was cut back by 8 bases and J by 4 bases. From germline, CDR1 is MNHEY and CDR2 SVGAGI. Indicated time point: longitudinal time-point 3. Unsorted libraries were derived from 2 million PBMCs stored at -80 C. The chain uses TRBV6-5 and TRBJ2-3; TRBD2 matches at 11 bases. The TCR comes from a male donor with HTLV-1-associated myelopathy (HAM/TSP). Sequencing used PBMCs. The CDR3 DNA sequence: TGTGCCAGCGCTAGCGGGGGGAGAGCAGATACGCAGTATTTT. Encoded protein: CASASGGRADTQYF.